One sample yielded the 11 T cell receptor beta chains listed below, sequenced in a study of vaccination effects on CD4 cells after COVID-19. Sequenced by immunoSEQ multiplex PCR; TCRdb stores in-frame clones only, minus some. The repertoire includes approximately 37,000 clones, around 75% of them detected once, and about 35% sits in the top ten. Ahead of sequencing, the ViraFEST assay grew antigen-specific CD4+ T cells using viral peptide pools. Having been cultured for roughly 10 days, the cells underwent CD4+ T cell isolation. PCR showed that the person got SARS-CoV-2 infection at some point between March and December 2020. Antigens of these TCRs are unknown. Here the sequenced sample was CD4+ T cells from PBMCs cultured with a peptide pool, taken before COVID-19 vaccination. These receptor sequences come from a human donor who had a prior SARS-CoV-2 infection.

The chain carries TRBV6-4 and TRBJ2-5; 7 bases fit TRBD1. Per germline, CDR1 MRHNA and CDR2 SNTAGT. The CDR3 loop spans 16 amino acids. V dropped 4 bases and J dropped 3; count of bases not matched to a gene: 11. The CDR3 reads CASSVLGDSKKETQYF. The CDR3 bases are TGTGCCAGCAGTGTCTTAGGGGACAGCAAAAAAGAGACCCAGTACTTC.

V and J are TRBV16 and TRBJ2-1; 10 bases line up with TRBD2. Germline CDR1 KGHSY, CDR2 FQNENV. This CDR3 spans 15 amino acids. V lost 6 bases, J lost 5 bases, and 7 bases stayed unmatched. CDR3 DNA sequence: TGTGCCAGCAGTCAACTAGCGGGATTGGACAATGAGCAGTTCTTC. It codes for CASSQLAGLDNEQFF.

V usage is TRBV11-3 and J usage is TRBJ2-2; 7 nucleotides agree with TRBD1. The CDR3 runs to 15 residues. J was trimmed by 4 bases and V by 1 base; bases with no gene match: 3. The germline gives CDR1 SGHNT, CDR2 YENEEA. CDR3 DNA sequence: TGTGCCAGCAGCTTAGTCTCAGGGGGCACCGGGGAGCTGTTTTTT. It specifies CASSLVSGGTGELFF. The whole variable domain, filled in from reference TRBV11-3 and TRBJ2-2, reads EAGVVQSPRYKIIEKKQPVAFWCNPISGHNTLYWYLQNLGQGPELLIRYENEEAVDDSQLPKDRFSAERLKGVDSTLKIQPAELGDSAVYLCASSLVSGGTGELFFGEGSRLTVL.

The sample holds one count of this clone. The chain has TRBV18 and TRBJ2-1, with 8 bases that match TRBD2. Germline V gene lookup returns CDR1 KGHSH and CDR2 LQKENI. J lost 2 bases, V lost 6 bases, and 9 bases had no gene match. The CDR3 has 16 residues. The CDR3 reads CASSQNSGAAYNEQFF. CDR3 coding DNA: TGTGCCAGCTCGCAAAATAGCGGGGCCGCCTACAATGAGCAGTTCTTC.

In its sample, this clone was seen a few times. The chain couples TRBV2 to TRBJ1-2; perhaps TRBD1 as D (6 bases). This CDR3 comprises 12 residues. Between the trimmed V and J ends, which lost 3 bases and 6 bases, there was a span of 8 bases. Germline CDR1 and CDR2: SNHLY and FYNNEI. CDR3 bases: TGTGCCAGCAGTGACCAGGGGAATGGCTACACCTTC. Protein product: CASSDQGNGYTF.

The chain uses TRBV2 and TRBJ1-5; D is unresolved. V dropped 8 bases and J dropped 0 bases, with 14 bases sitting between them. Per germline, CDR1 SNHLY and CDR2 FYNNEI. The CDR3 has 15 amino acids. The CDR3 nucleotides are TGTGCCAGCCAAGAGACTTATTATAGCAATCAGCCCCAGCATTTT. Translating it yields CASQETYYSNQPQHF.

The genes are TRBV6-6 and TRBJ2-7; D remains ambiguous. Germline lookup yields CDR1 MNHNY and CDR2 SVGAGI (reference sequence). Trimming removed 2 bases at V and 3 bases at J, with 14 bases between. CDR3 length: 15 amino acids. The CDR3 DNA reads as TGTGCCAGCAGTTACATCGGGCAGGCCCTCTACGAGCAGTACTTC. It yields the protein CASSYIGQALYEQYF.

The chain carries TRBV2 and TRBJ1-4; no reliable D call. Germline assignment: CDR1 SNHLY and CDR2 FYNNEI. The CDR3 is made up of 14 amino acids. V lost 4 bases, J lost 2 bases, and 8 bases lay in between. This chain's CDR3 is CASSGSSTNEKLFF. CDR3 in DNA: TGTGCCAGCAGTGGGAGTTCCACTAATGAAAAACTGTTTTTT. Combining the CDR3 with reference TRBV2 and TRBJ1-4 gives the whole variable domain EPEVTQTPSHQVTQMGQEVILRCVPISNHLYFYWYRQILGQKVEFLVSFYNNEISEKSEIFDDQFSVERPDGSNFTLKIRSTKLEDSAMYFCASSGSSTNEKLFFGSGTQLSVL.

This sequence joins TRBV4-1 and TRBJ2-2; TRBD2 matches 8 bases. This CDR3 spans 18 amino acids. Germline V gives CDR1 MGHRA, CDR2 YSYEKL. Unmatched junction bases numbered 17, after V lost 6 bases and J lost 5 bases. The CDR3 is CASRPLWRGGGRTGELFF. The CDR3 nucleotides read TGCGCCAGCAGACCACTTTGGAGAGGAGGCGGGAGGACCGGGGAGCTGTTTTTT.

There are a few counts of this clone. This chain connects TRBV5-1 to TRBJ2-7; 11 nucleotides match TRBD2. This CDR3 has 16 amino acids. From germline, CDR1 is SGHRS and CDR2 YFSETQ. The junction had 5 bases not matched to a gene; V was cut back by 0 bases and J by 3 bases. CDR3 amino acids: CASSLGLAGGIYEQYF. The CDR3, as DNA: TGCGCCAGCAGCTTGGGTTTAGCGGGGGGGATCTACGAGCAGTACTTC.

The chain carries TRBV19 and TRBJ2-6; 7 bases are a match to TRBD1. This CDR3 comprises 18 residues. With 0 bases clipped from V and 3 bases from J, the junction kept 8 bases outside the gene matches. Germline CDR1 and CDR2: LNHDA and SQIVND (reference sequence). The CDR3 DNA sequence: TGTGCCAGTAGTATAGAGAGAGGGGGCTTTTTTGGGGCCAACGTCCTGACTTTC. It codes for CASSIERGGFFGANVLTF. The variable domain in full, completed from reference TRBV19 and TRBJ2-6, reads DGGITQSPKYLFRKEGQNVTLSCEQNLNHDAMYWYRQDPGQGLRLIYYSQIVNDFQKGDIAEGYSVSREKKESFPLTVTSAQKNPTAFYLCASSIERGGFFGANVLTFGAGSRLTVL.